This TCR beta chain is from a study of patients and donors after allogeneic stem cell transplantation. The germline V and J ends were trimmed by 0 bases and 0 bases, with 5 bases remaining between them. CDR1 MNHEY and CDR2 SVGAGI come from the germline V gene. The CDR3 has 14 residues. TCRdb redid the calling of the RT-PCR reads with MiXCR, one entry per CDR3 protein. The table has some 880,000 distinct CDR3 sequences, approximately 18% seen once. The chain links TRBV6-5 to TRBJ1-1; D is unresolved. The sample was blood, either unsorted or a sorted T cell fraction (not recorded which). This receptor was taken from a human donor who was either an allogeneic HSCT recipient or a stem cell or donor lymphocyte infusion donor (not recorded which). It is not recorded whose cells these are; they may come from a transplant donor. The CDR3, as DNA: TGTGCCAGCAGTTACTCGAACGTGAACACTGAAGCTTTCTTT. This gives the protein CASSYSNVNTEAFF.